A selection of T cell receptor beta chains follows, all from one sample in a study of spatial heterogeneity in lung cancer. TCRdb reprocessed the 5' RACE reads with MiXCR, giving one entry per CDR3 protein. The sample consists of approximately 6,800 distinct CDR3 sequences, roughly 14% of them appearing once. This specimen was lung tumor tissue, taken at surgery. The receptor source for this set is a male donor with early-stage non-small cell lung cancer. The CDR3 runs from the conserved cysteine through the conserved F or W. A D gene is named only where the DNA matches it firmly. Not all rows give a size; the values are once, few, many and, for expanded clones, a class.

V gene: TRBV4-2
clone size: .
D gene: TRBD2
J gene: TRBJ2-3
CDR3 DNA: TGTGCCAGCAGCCAAGAAGGCCTAGCGGGAGCAGATACGCAGTATTTT
CDR3 protein: CASSQEGLAGADTQYF

V gene: TRBV20-1
clone size: medium-sized
D gene: TRBD1
J gene: TRBJ1-6
CDR3 DNA: TGCAGTGCTAGTCGCCGTTACTCCGGGACAGGGAGTGTGTATAATTCACCCCTCCACTTT
CDR3 protein: CSASRRYSGTGSVYNSPLHF

V gene: TRBV10-3
clone size: many
D gene: .
J gene: TRBJ1-1
CDR3 DNA: TGTGCCATCGAAGACGGGAACACTGAAGCTTTCTTT
CDR3 protein: CAIEDGNTEAFF

V gene: TRBV5-4
clone size: medium-sized
D gene: .
J gene: TRBJ1-6
CDR3 DNA: TGTGCCAGCAGCTTGGATTGGAACTCGCATTCACCCCTCCACTTT
CDR3 protein: CASSLDWNSHSPLHF

V gene: TRBV6-2/TRBV6-3
clone size: many
D gene: .
J gene: TRBJ1-5
CDR3 DNA: TGTGCCAGCAGTTCTGGTCAGCCCCAGCATTTT
CDR3 protein: CASSSGQPQHF

V gene: TRBV30
clone size: many
D gene: .
J gene: TRBJ2-1
CDR3 DNA: TGTGCCTGGAATCTGTACAGCGGTTCCTACAATGAGCAGTTCTTC
CDR3 protein: CAWNLYSGSYNEQFF

V gene: TRBV7-2
clone size: many
D gene: .
J gene: TRBJ1-5
CDR3 DNA: TGTGCCAGCAGCTTAGGGGGGCGTCAGCCCCAGCATTTT
CDR3 protein: CASSLGGRQPQHF

V gene: TRBV6-2/TRBV6-3
clone size: many
D gene: TRBD2
J gene: TRBJ2-1
CDR3 DNA: TGTGCCAGCAGAGAGCGGGGCCGAGGGTATGAGCAGTTCTTC
CDR3 protein: CASRERGRGYEQFF

V gene: TRBV9
clone size: many
D gene: .
J gene: TRBJ2-1
CDR3 DNA: TGTGCCAGCAGCGTAGAATGGGGTAGCTCCTACAATGAGCAGTTCTTC
CDR3 protein: CASSVEWGSSYNEQFF

V gene: TRBV20-1
clone size: many
D gene: .
J gene: TRBJ1-1
CDR3 DNA: TGCAGTGCTAGAGAGACGGGGCAGAGGAACACTGAAGCTTTCTTT
CDR3 protein: CSARETGQRNTEAFF

V gene: TRBV10-3
clone size: many
D gene: TRBD1
J gene: TRBJ1-6
CDR3 DNA: TGTGCCTCCCAGGGGGCAGATTCACCCCTCCACTTT
CDR3 protein: CASQGADSPLHF

V gene: TRBV27
clone size: many
D gene: TRBD1
J gene: TRBJ2-7
CDR3 DNA: TGTGCCAGCAGTTCCCGGACAGGCGCCTACAAGCAGTACTTC
CDR3 protein: CASSSRTGAYKQYF

V gene: TRBV14
clone size: many
D gene: .
J gene: TRBJ2-1
CDR3 DNA: TGTGCCAGCAGCCCAGCCAACTCCTACAATGAGCAGTTCTTC
CDR3 protein: CASSPANSYNEQFF

V gene: TRBV7-7
clone size: many
D gene: .
J gene: TRBJ2-5
CDR3 DNA: TGTGCTAGCAGCGGAGGACTCGATGGGACCCAGTACTTC
CDR3 protein: CASSGGLDGTQYF

V gene: TRBV6-1
clone size: medium-sized
D gene: TRBD1
J gene: TRBJ2-6
CDR3 DNA: TGTGCCAGCGTCGCCGGGACAGGGGGCCTCTCTGGGGCCAACGTCCTGACTTTC
CDR3 protein: CASVAGTGGLSGANVLTF

V gene: TRBV4-1
clone size: many
D gene: .
J gene: TRBJ1-2
CDR3 DNA: TGCGCCAGCAGCCAGGGTAACTATGGCTACACCTTC
CDR3 protein: CASSQGNYGYTF

V gene: TRBV7-7
clone size: many
D gene: .
J gene: TRBJ2-5
CDR3 DNA: TGTGCCAGCAGCTCCGATAGGACAGTCCAAGAGACCCAGTACTTC
CDR3 protein: CASSSDRTVQETQYF

V gene: TRBV18
clone size: few
D gene: TRBD1
J gene: TRBJ1-1
CDR3 DNA: TGTGCCAGCTCACAACTGACAGGGTCGAACACTGAAGCTTTCTTT
CDR3 protein: CASSQLTGSNTEAFF

V gene: TRBV20-1
clone size: many
D gene: .
J gene: TRBJ1-5
CDR3 DNA: TGCAGTGCTAAGTCCTCAGGATCGTGGATCAATCAGCCCCAGCATTTT
CDR3 protein: CSAKSSGSWINQPQHF

V gene: TRBV6-1
clone size: many
D gene: .
J gene: TRBJ2-7
CDR3 DNA: TGTGCCAGCATAACAGGAGGTCGCTACGAGCAGTACTTC
CDR3 protein: CASITGGRYEQYF

V gene: TRBV6-6
clone size: many
D gene: TRBD1
J gene: TRBJ1-5
CDR3 DNA: TGTGCCAGCAGTGCCTTAGGACAGGGTGTGGGGCCCCAGCATTTT
CDR3 protein: CASSALGQGVGPQHF